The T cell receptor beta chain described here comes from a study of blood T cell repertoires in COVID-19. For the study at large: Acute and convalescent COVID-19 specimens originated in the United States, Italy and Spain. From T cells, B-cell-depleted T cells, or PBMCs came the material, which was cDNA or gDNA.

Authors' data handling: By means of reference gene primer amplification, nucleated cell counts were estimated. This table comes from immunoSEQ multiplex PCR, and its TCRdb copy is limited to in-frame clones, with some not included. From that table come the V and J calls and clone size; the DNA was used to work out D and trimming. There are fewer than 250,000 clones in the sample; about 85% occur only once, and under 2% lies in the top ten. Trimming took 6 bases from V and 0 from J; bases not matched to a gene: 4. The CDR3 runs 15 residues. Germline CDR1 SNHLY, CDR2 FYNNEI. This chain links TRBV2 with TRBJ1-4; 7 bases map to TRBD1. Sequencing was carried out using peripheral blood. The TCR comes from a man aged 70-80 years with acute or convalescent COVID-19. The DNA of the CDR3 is TGTGCCAGCAGCGGACAGGTTGCAACTAATGAAAAACTGTTTTTT. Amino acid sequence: CASSGQVATNEKLFF.